This is a list of T cell receptor beta chains from one sample in a study of T cell responses to AZD1222 COVID-19 vaccine. Assay used: immunoSEQ multiplex PCR; TCRdb lists only in-frame clones, some missing. This table holds about 120,000 clones, 70% to 90% found once. The sequencing here drew on peripheral blood, taken on day 0 of MenACWY control vaccination. The receptors come from an adult in good health. CDR3s include the opening cysteine and the closing phenylalanine or tryptophan. The order of the fields is V gene, clone size, D gene, J gene, CDR3 length, CDR3 protein, CDR3 DNA. D genes are given only for firm matches. Rows give clone size only sometimes, using once, few, many, or a class for an expanded clone.

TRBV6-2/TRBV6-3	once	NA	TRBJ2-2	15	CASSTGTINTGELFF	TGTGCCAGCAGTACAGGGACAATTAACACCGGGGAGCTGTTTTTT
TRBV18	few	NA	TRBJ1-1	19	CASSQRQNRANGGHTEAFF	TGTGCCAGCTCACAACGACAAAACAGGGCTAACGGGGGTCACACTGAAGCTTTCTTT
TRBV27	NA	TRBD1	TRBJ2-7	15	CASSFGTAFPYEQYF	TGTGCCAGCAGTTTTGGGACAGCCTTTCCCTACGAGCAGTACTTC
TRBV18	NA	NA	TRBJ2-7	15	CASSPNRQLGYEQYF	TGTGCCAGCTCACCAAATCGGCAATTGGGCTACGAGCAGTACTTC
TRBV5-1	NA	TRBD1	TRBJ1-5	14	CAAFRGIGNQPQHF	TGCGCAGCTTTCAGGGGGATAGGGAATCAGCCCCAGCATTTT
TRBV4-1	NA	TRBD1	TRBJ2-1	14	CASSPGQAYNEQFF	TGCGCCAGCAGCCCTGGACAGGCGTACAATGAGCAGTTCTTC
TRBV12-3/TRBV12-4	NA	NA	TRBJ2-3	13	CASSLADRDTQYF	TGTGCCAGCAGTTTAGCCGACAGGGATACGCAGTATTTT
TRBV4-1	NA	TRBD1	TRBJ1-2	16	CASSQDPITGAGGYTF	TGCGCCAGCAGCCAAGATCCCATTACAGGGGCGGGCGGCTACACCTTC
TRBV7-9	NA	NA	TRBJ1-4	13	CASSLTPAEKLFF	TGTGCCAGCAGCCTTACACCCGCGGAAAAACTGTTTTTT
TRBV5-1	NA	NA	TRBJ2-7	15	CASSLGQTSSYEQYF	TGCGCCAGCAGCTTGGGACAGACAAGCTCCTACGAGCAGTACTTC
TRBV6-5	NA	NA	TRBJ1-2	11	CASSYRGGYTF	TGTGCCAGCAGTTACCGGGGGGGCTACACCTTC
TRBV11-2	NA	NA	TRBJ2-3	12	CASSPDLGTQYF	TGTGCCAGCAGCCCGGACCTAGGTACGCAGTATTTT
TRBV7-2	NA	NA	TRBJ2-3	15	CASSLARTSTDTQYF	TGTGCCAGCAGCCTAGCCCGGACCTCCACAGATACGCAGTATTTT
TRBV29-1	once	NA	TRBJ1-1	16	CSVEEWAGRMNTEAFF	TGCAGCGTTGAGGAGTGGGCAGGGCGCATGAACACTGAAGCTTTCTTT
TRBV6-2/TRBV6-3	once	NA	TRBJ1-4	15	CASSYPRAPNEKLFF	TGTGCCAGCAGTTACCCCCGGGCCCCCAATGAAAAACTGTTTTTT
TRBV19	NA	TRBD1	TRBJ1-2	14	CASKRSQGEYGYTF	TGTGCCAGTAAGAGGAGCCAGGGGGAATATGGCTACACCTTC
TRBV5-4	NA	TRBD1	TRBJ1-1	16	CASSPRGGLQGGEAFF	TGTGCCAGCAGCCCCAGGGGGGGCCTCCAGGGGGGTGAAGCTTTCTTT
TRBV5-5	NA	TRBD1	TRBJ1-1	17	CASRPEQGAPVGTEAFF	TGTGCCAGCAGACCTGAACAGGGGGCCCCGGTAGGCACTGAAGCTTTCTTT
TRBV2	NA	NA	TRBJ1-1	13	CASSEQGLREAFF	TGTGCCAGCAGTGAACAGGGTTTGCGCGAAGCTTTCTTT
TRBV10-3	NA	NA	TRBJ2-7	16	CAISESGGKDSYEQYF	TGTGCCATCAGTGAGTCAGGGGGGAAGGACTCCTACGAGCAGTACTTC
TRBV9	NA	NA	TRBJ2-3	12	CASSVGPDTQYF	TGTGCCAGCAGCGTAGGCCCAGATACGCAGTATTTT
TRBV18	NA	NA	TRBJ2-1	14	CASSPPQSYNEQFF	TGTGCCAGCTCACCACCCCAATCCTACAATGAGCAGTTCTTC
TRBV18	few	NA	TRBJ2-1	12	CASSPGQPEQFF	TGTGCCAGCTCACCCGGACAACCCGAGCAGTTCTTC
TRBV28	few	NA	TRBJ1-5	12	CASSSWGQPQHF	TGTGCCAGCAGCTCTTGGGGTCAGCCCCAGCATTTT
TRBV18	few	TRBD1	TRBJ1-2	17	CASSLNFGTATNYGYTF	TGTGCCAGCTCACTCAATTTCGGGACAGCGACTAACTATGGCTACACCTTC
TRBV19	NA	NA	TRBJ1-1	15	CASSTRTDGNTEAFF	TGTGCCAGTAGTACACGGACGGATGGGAACACTGAAGCTTTCTTT
TRBV28	few	TRBD1	TRBJ1-4	15	CATGGQGRPNEKLFF	TGTGCCACGGGGGGACAGGGGCGGCCTAATGAAAAACTGTTTTTT
TRBV7-2	NA	NA	TRBJ2-7	12	CASSPGPGGQYF	TGTGCCAGCAGCCCGGGGCCCGGGGGGCAGTACTTC